These T cell receptor beta chains were read from a single sample in a study of T cell responses to AZD1222 COVID-19 vaccine. Assay: immunoSEQ multiplex PCR; the TCRdb copy retains only in-frame clones and omits some. The sample holds 90,000 to 110,000 clones, around 89% seen once. The material sequenced was peripheral blood, taken on day 0 of AZD1222 vaccination. All receptors come from an adult in good health. Both conserved end residues are part of each CDR3. Each record gives: J gene, V gene, CDR3 protein.

j_call: TRBJ2-2; v_call: TRBV7-2; cdr3_aa: CASSLEGTNTGELFF
j_call: TRBJ1-1; v_call: TRBV27; cdr3_aa: CASSFTGGARSTEAFF
j_call: TRBJ2-1; v_call: TRBV28; cdr3_aa: CASRSSGSYNEQFF
j_call: TRBJ2-1; v_call: TRBV9; cdr3_aa: CASSPLAGGLNEQFF
j_call: TRBJ1-2; v_call: TRBV28; cdr3_aa: CASSYLGGYTF
j_call: TRBJ1-2; v_call: TRBV6-4; cdr3_aa: CASTPEGGSYGYTF
j_call: TRBJ1-5; v_call: TRBV19; cdr3_aa: CASRPDREPGQPQHF
j_call: TRBJ2-7; v_call: TRBV27; cdr3_aa: CASRGGQNYEQYF
j_call: TRBJ2-1; v_call: TRBV6-4; cdr3_aa: CASSPRLRGPNNEQFF
j_call: TRBJ1-2; v_call: TRBV5-5; cdr3_aa: CASRGQEGGYGYTF
j_call: TRBJ1-2; v_call: TRBV28; cdr3_aa: CASVQQGPSFYGYTF
j_call: TRBJ1-6; v_call: TRBV6-1; cdr3_aa: CASSEVQGENSPLHF
j_call: TRBJ2-7; v_call: TRBV19; cdr3_aa: CASTPTGGIYEQYF
j_call: TRBJ1-2; v_call: TRBV5-1; cdr3_aa: CASSPSRDSYGYTF
j_call: TRBJ1-6; v_call: TRBV14; cdr3_aa: CASSQASYNSPLHF
j_call: TRBJ2-7; v_call: TRBV6-5; cdr3_aa: CASSPTSGAYEQYF
j_call: TRBJ1-6; v_call: TRBV4-3; cdr3_aa: CASSQVSLSPLHF
j_call: TRBJ2-5; v_call: TRBV15; cdr3_aa: CATSRDGGQGVKETQYF
j_call: TRBJ2-1; v_call: TRBV24-1; cdr3_aa: CATSDGGTSGIYNEQFF
j_call: TRBJ2-7; v_call: TRBV20-1; cdr3_aa: CSASRDSNSYEQYF
j_call: TRBJ1-1; v_call: TRBV5-1; cdr3_aa: CASSLTAETEAFF
j_call: TRBJ1-2; v_call: TRBV5-1; cdr3_aa: CASSFQGDGYTF
j_call: TRBJ2-3; v_call: TRBV27; cdr3_aa: CASSSGLAGTISTDTQYF
j_call: TRBJ2-7; v_call: TRBV5-1; cdr3_aa: CASSPLASGSVPSHEQYF
j_call: TRBJ2-5; v_call: TRBV11-3; cdr3_aa: CASSLSRRTQYF
j_call: TRBJ2-7; v_call: TRBV5-3; cdr3_aa: CARSLKGRIAEQYF
j_call: TRBJ2-1; v_call: TRBV19; cdr3_aa: CASSMGPRGEQFF
j_call: TRBJ1-6; v_call: TRBV5-1; cdr3_aa: CASSFGRTQPLHF
j_call: TRBJ2-7; v_call: TRBV15; cdr3_aa: CATSRTLERGYEQYF
j_call: TRBJ2-1; v_call: TRBV27; cdr3_aa: CASSLRHGGSHEQFF
j_call: TRBJ2-1; v_call: TRBV14; cdr3_aa: CASSPGLSSYNEQFF
j_call: TRBJ2-7; v_call: TRBV27; cdr3_aa: CASSSRVPLGQYF
j_call: TRBJ2-1; v_call: TRBV7-8; cdr3_aa: CASSLRQGGNEQFF
j_call: TRBJ2-1; v_call: TRBV7-2; cdr3_aa: CASSSGPRSNEQFF
j_call: TRBJ1-1; v_call: TRBV7-2; cdr3_aa: CASSLRDREYTEAFF
j_call: TRBJ2-3; v_call: TRBV20-1; cdr3_aa: CSASPSGTGMSADTQYF
j_call: TRBJ1-2; v_call: TRBV5-8; cdr3_aa: CASSLGGKAYGYTF
j_call: TRBJ2-2; v_call: TRBV11-2; cdr3_aa: CASSLDLGGNTGELFF
j_call: TRBJ1-1; v_call: TRBV2; cdr3_aa: CASSELMNTEAFF
j_call: TRBJ1-5; v_call: TRBV18; cdr3_aa: CASSSGGLQQPQHF
j_call: TRBJ1-2; v_call: TRBV2; cdr3_aa: CASSQGHPRDYGYTF
j_call: TRBJ2-7; v_call: TRBV12-2; cdr3_aa: CASRLAPSRAKGEQYF
j_call: TRBJ1-5; v_call: TRBV30; cdr3_aa: CAWTRGSPSSGTGKTPDQPQHF
j_call: TRBJ2-1; v_call: TRBV5-1; cdr3_aa: CASSFLAGGNEQFF
j_call: TRBJ1-1; v_call: TRBV12-3/TRBV12-4; cdr3_aa: CASSQDRETEAFF
j_call: TRBJ1-6; v_call: TRBV19; cdr3_aa: CASKQAINSPLHF
j_call: TRBJ1-4; v_call: TRBV28; cdr3_aa: CASSLPRDRYQKTDLATNEKLFF
j_call: TRBJ2-7; v_call: TRBV28; cdr3_aa: CASSTISQSSYEQYF
j_call: TRBJ1-6; v_call: TRBV2; cdr3_aa: CASSGRAENSPLHF
j_call: TRBJ1-5; v_call: TRBV3-1/TRBV3-2; cdr3_aa: CASSPHFPRSGQANQPQHF